Included here is one TCR beta chain sequence, with context. Antigen: not known. At one end, the junction sequence differs from germline, possibly due to a read error. The data derive from a study of T-cell memory formation after mild COVID-19. On the study more broadly: Largely donor-specific sequence clusters came from a couple of donors. Whole-study results and caveats: Among contracting clones, CD4+ were mainly CM/EM and CD8+ enriched in EMRA. In second-wave clones peaking day 37, SARS-CoV-2 specificity remained unconfirmed.

The CDR3 runs to 14 residues. Germline lookup yields CDR1 SSHAT and CDR2 FNYEAQ (reference sequence). TCRdb used MiXCR to reprocess the 5' RACE reads, holding one entry per CDR3 protein. The data contain fewer than 70,000 distinct CDR3 sequences, more than 8% of them singletons. The chain combines TRBV7-7 with TRBJ2-5; tentatively, D is TRBD1 (6 bases). This clonotype originated in a man aged 18 to 30 who had mild COVID-19 (a few samples of this study predate the infection). Cell type and time point are not known. The sequenced sample consisted of PBMCs or a T cell subset sorted from them (not recorded which). CDR3 sequence (DNA): TGTGCTAGCAGCTTAGGAGGCAGGGGTGAGACCCAGTACTTC. Residues: CASSLGGRGETQYF.